Below are 21 T cell receptor beta chains sequenced from a single sample in a study of T cell responses to AZD1222 COVID-19 vaccine. TCRdb's copy holds only in-frame clones and misses some; the assay was immunoSEQ multiplex PCR. This table has 150,000 or so clones, roughly nine tenths appearing once. Here the sequenced sample was peripheral blood, taken on day 0 of AZD1222 vaccination. The receptors were gathered from an adult in good health.

The V gene is TRBV19, the J gene TRBJ1-3, with 9 bases aligning to TRBD1. The CDR3 contains 20 residues. Germline assignment: CDR1 LNHDA and CDR2 SQIVND (reference sequence). Unmatched junction bases numbered 14, after V lost 2 bases and J lost 0 bases. The CDR3 region has the DNA TGTGCCAGTAGTATAAGTTTGGGACAGGGTTATAGAATCTCTGGAAACACCATATATTTT. Amino acid sequence: CASSISLGQGYRISGNTIYF.

This chain connects TRBV5-1 to TRBJ1-1, with TRBD1 as a possible D gene (5 bases). This CDR3 region has 16 residues. CDR1 SGHRS and CDR2 YFSETQ come from the germline V gene. Between the trimmed V and J ends, which lost 4 bases and 1 base, there was a span of 17 bases. The CDR3 here is CASSPPFRGENTEAFF. CDR3 DNA: TGCGCCAGCAGCCCCCCCTTTCGGGGCGAGAACACTGAAGCTTTCTTT. Using reference TRBV5-1 and TRBJ1-1 for the parts outside the CDR3, the full variable domain is KAGVTQTPRYLIKTRGQQVTLSCSPISGHRSVSWYQQTPGQGLQFLFEYFSETQRNKGNFPGRFSGRQFSNSRSEMNVSTLELGDSALYLCASSPPFRGENTEAFFGQGTRLTVV.

This clone appeared a few times. The rearrangement joins TRBV6-5 to TRBJ2-6; the D call may be TRBD1 or TRBD2 (5 bases each). In germline, CDR1 is MNHEY, CDR2 SVGAGI. The V end was cut by 0 bases, the J end by 1 base, with 7 bases between. The CDR3 has 16 amino acids. Here the CDR3 reads CASSYSEGSGANVLTF. CDR3 in DNA: TGTGCCAGCAGTTACTCTGAGGGGTCTGGGGCCAACGTCCTGACTTTC.

This chain connects TRBV19 to TRBJ2-6; 7 bases are shared with TRBD1. V shed 7 bases and J 0 bases; nucleotides not matched to a gene: 15. Looked up from germline, CDR1 is LNHDA and CDR2 is SQIVND (reference sequence). The CDR3 consists of 19 residues. The CDR3 here is CASNRKSTGTSSGANVLTF. CDR3 in DNA: TGTGCCAGTAACAGAAAGTCGACAGGGACAAGCTCTGGGGCCAACGTCCTGACTTTC.

This clone was observed a few times. This chain joins TRBV7-8 and TRBJ1-3; 7 positions match TRBD1. CDR3 length: 14 residues. With V trimmed by 1 base and J by 4 bases, 1 base remained unmatched. Germline V gene lookup returns CDR1 SGHVS and CDR2 FQNEAQ. The DNA of the CDR3 is TGTGCCAGCAGCTTAGGGGACAGAGGAAACACCATATATTTT. This translates into CASSLGDRGNTIYF. Filled out from reference TRBV7-8 and TRBJ1-3, the complete variable domain reads GAGVSQSPRYKVAKRGQDVALRCDPISGHVSLFWYQQALGQGPEFLTYFQNEAQLDKSGLPSDRFFAERPEGSVSTLKIQRTQQEDSAVYLCASSLGDRGNTIYFGEGSWLTVV.

The chain combines TRBV4-3 with TRBJ2-1; TRBD2 matches 11 bases. Germline CDR1 LGHNA, CDR2 YSLEER. The V and J ends lost 0 bases and 4 bases, in that order; junction bases with no gene match: 8. CDR3 size: 18 residues. The CDR3 sequence: CASSQDTASGRPYNEQFF. The CDR3 coding sequence is TGCGCCAGCAGCCAAGATACGGCTAGCGGGAGGCCTTACAATGAGCAGTTCTTC.

This sequence joins TRBV24-1 and TRBJ2-1; 7 bases are a match to TRBD2. V was clipped by 4 bases and J by 3 bases; unmatched bases: 2. The length of the CDR3 is 14 residues. CDR1 and CDR2 from the germline V gene are KGHDR and SFDVKD. The CDR3 bases are TGTGCCACCAGTGACAGCGGGAACTACAATGAGCAGTTCTTC. It is translated as CATSDSGNYNEQFF.

The chain links TRBV3-1 (or the pseudogene TRBV3-2) to TRBJ1-2; the D is unclear. Germline CDR1 and CDR2: LGHDT and YNNKEL (reference sequence). The CDR3 is 15 amino acids. Trimming pared 0 bases from V and 4 bases from J, leaving 12 bases between. CDR3 protein: CASSQDRTTGYGYTF. CDR3 coding DNA: TGTGCCAGCAGCCAAGATCGCACAACCGGCTATGGCTACACCTTC.

This clone was seen once. The chain recombines TRBV7-9 with TRBJ2-5; D uncertain. This CDR3 has 13 amino acids. The germline V gene has CDR1 SEHNR and CDR2 FQNEAQ (reference sequence). With 3 bases removed from V and 1 base from J, the gap between germline ends came to 6 bases. The CDR3: CASSLGSQETQYF. CDR3 coding DNA: TGTGCCAGCAGCTTGGGCAGCCAAGAGACCCAGTACTTC.

The chain carries TRBV14 and TRBJ2-2; D possibly corresponds to TRBD1 (6 bases). CDR3 length: 14 residues. V lost 1 base and J 6 bases, leaving 9 bases between the germline ends. Per germline, CDR1 SGHDN and CDR2 FVKESK. The CDR3 sequence: CASSQVTGSGELFF. The CDR3 DNA is TGTGCCAGCAGCCAAGTTACAGGGTCCGGGGAGCTGTTTTTT.

The gene calls are TRBV12-3 or TRBV12-4 and TRBJ1-1, with D possibly being TRBD1 (5 bases). This CDR3 region has 13 residues. Trimming cost V 9 bases and J 1 base, with 12 bases left between them. CDR3 nucleotides: TGTGCCAGTGCGACCAGGGCGAACACTGAAGCTTTCTTT. This gives the protein CASATRANTEAFF.

The genes are TRBV6-5 and TRBJ2-7; TRBD1 agrees at 7 bases. This CDR3 region has 12 residues. Trimming removed 9 bases from V and 5 bases from J; junction bases left unmatched: 7. Germline assignment: CDR1 MNHEY and CDR2 SVGAGI. CDR3 loop: CASKTGVHEQYF. The CDR3 DNA reads TGTGCCAGTAAAACAGGGGTCCACGAGCAGTACTTC.

The J gene is TRBJ1-5, the V gene TRBV12-3 or TRBV12-4; D gene uncertain. Deletions cut 4 bases from V and 2 bases from J, with 6 bases between. This CDR3 comprises 13 residues. This CDR3 is CASSSPGNQPQHF. The CDR3, as DNA: TGTGCCAGCAGTTCCCCCGGCAATCAGCCCCAGCATTTT.

V gene TRBV5-1 combines with J gene TRBJ2-3; D remains unclear. CDR3 length equals 11 residues. Germline lookup yields CDR1 SGHRS and CDR2 YFSETQ. V was cut by 4 bases and J by 2 bases, with 2 bases left in between. CDR3 sequence: CASSVTDTQYF. In DNA form, the CDR3 reads TGCGCCAGCAGCGTCACAGATACGCAGTATTTT.

V is TRBV11-1 and J is TRBJ1-2, with TRBD1 as a possible D gene (5 bases). The CDR3 length is 14 residues. Trimming took 5 bases from V and 7 from J, leaving 17 bases between them. Germline V gene data show CDR1 as SGHAT and CDR2 as FQDESV (reference sequence). CDR3: CASSQREGRIGYTF. The CDR3 DNA reads as TGTGCCAGCAGCCAACGGGAGGGGAGGATTGGCTACACCTTC.

V gene TRBV7-9 combines with J gene TRBJ2-5; no clear D gene. The V end lost 3 bases, the J end lost 1 base, and 3 bases lay between the germline ends. Germline assignment: CDR1 SEHNR and CDR2 FQNEAQ (reference sequence). The CDR3 covers 12 residues. The chain's CDR3 is CASSLRQETQYF. The CDR3 bases are TGTGCCAGCAGCTTGCGCCAAGAGACCCAGTACTTC.

V is TRBV9 and J is TRBJ1-1; TRBD1 agrees at 10 bases. This CDR3 spans 14 amino acids. V lost 4 bases and J lost 8; bases outside the gene matches: 8. Germline CDR1 and CDR2: SGDLS and YYNGEE. The CDR3 here is CASSYIGTGVEAFF. For the CDR3, the DNA is TGTGCCAGCAGCTACATAGGGACAGGGGTCGAAGCTTTCTTT.

J is TRBJ1-2 and V is TRBV30; no clear D gene. Trimming cost V 1 base and J 4 bases, with 13 bases left between them. There are 14 residues in the CDR3. Germline lookup yields CDR1 GTSNPN and CDR2 SVGIG (reference sequence). The CDR3 DNA reads TGTGCCTGGAGTGCCGGAGGACGGAGCTATGGCTACACCTTC. It specifies CAWSAGGRSYGYTF.

The chain links TRBV7-3 to TRBJ2-1, with D hard to call. CDR3 length equals 16 residues. V dropped 1 base and J dropped 7 bases, with 17 bases sitting between them. Germline values: CDR1 SGHTA, CDR2 FQGTGA. The CDR3 bases are TGTGCCAGCAGCTTAAATGCGCCGGCTACCCAGAATGAGCAGTTCTTC. This encodes CASSLNAPATQNEQFF.

The rearrangement joins TRBV6-2 or TRBV6-3 to TRBJ1-5; D perhaps matches TRBD1 (5 bases). V lost 4 bases to trimming and J lost 7 bases, with 8 bases between them. This CDR3 is 12 amino acids long. Germline V lookup: CDR1 MNHEY, CDR2 SVGEGT. CDR3 protein: CASSSGTQPQHF. CDR3 in DNA: TGTGCCAGCAGTTCCGGGACCCAGCCCCAGCATTTT.

The CDR3 loop is CASSERGLAGTGELFF. The CDR3 DNA reads as TGTGCCAGCAGTGAACGGGGGCTAGCGGGCACCGGGGAGCTGTTTTTT. V and J are TRBV2 and TRBJ2-2, with 8 bases matching TRBD2. This CDR3 region has 16 residues. V lost 2 bases to trimming and J lost 4 bases; unmatched junction nucleotides: 6. Germline V gene data show CDR1 as SNHLY and CDR2 as FYNNEI. The variable domain in full, with the rest retrieved from reference TRBV2 and TRBJ2-2, is EPEVTQTPSHQVTQMGQEVILRCVPISNHLYFYWYRQILGQKVEFLVSFYNNEISEKSEIFDDQFSVERPDGSNFTLKIRSTKLEDSAMYFCASSERGLAGTGELFFGEGSRLTVL.